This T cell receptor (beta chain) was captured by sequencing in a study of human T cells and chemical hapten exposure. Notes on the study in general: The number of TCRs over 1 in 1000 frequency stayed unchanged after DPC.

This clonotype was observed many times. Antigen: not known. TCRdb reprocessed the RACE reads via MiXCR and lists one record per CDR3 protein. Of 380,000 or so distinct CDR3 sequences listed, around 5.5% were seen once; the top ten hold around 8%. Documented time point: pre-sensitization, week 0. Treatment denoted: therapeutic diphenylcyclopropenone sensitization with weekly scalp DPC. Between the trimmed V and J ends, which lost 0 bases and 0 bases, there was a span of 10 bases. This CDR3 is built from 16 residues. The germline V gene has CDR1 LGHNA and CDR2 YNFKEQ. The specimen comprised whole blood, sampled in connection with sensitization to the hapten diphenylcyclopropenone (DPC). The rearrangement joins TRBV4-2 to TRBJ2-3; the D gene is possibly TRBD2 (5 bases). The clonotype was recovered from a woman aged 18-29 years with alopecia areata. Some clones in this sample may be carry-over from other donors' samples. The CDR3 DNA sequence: TGTGCCAGCAGCCAAGACAGCGGACCTAGCACAGATACGCAGTATTTT. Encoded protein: CASSQDSGPSTDTQYF.